The 13 T cell receptor beta chains below all came from one sample that was sequenced in a study of cytomegalovirus exposure and HLA in healthy donors. The PCR ran on 60 Vbeta and 13 Jbeta primers. Libraries were prepared by immunoSEQ multiplex PCR; TCRdb keeps only in-frame clonotypes and omits some of them. This sample's clone table lists roughly 120,000 clones. Specimen: PBMCs. The receptor source for this set is a man under 40 in good health and CMV-seronegative.

The chain combines TRBV5-4 with TRBJ2-5, with 7 bases identical to TRBD1. Trimming took 5 bases from V and 3 from J; bases not matched to a gene: 10. Germline-derived CDR1 and CDR2 are SGHNT and YYREEE (reference sequence). CDR3 size: 15 residues. The CDR3 nucleotides are TGTGCCAGCAGATTACAGGGGCGGTTGGAAGAGACCCAGTACTTC. Encoded protein: CASRLQGRLEETQYF.

The chain is built from TRBV7-2 and TRBJ1-1, with TRBD1 matching over 9 bases. In germline, CDR1 is SGHTA, CDR2 FQGNSA. This CDR3 spans 17 amino acids. With 2 bases clipped from V and 3 bases from J, the junction kept 10 bases outside the gene matches. DNA of the CDR3: TGTGCCAGCAGCTTAAGAGGTCCGGGACAGGGAGACACTGAAGCTTTCTTT. Its translation is CASSLRGPGQGDTEAFF. The full variable domain, completed using reference TRBV7-2 and TRBJ1-1, is GAGVSQSPSNKVTEKGKDVELRCDPISGHTALYWYRQSLGQGLEFLIYFQGNSAPDKSGLPSDRFSAERTGGSVSTLTIQRTQQEDSAVYLCASSLRGPGQGDTEAFFGQGTRLTVV.

The rearrangement uses TRBV29-1 and TRBJ2-5; possibly TRBD2 for D (7 bases). The CDR3 consists of 13 residues. Germline loops: CDR1 SQVTM, CDR2 ANQGSEA. Between the trimmed V and J ends, which lost 2 bases and 5 bases, there was a span of 12 bases. The DNA for the CDR3 is TGCAGCGTTGAATCGGGGGGCAGGGAGACCCAGTACTTC. It encodes CSVESGGRETQYF.

The chain recombines TRBV5-1 with TRBJ1-5; D is undetermined. Looked up from germline, CDR1 is SGHRS and CDR2 is YFSETQ. V was cut by 2 bases and J by 7 bases, with 10 bases left in between. This CDR3 is 13 amino acids long. The CDR3 DNA reads TGCGCCAGCAGCTTCTCCTTCGGGCAGCCCCAGCATTTT. Amino acid sequence: CASSFSFGQPQHF. Combining the CDR3 with reference TRBV5-1 and TRBJ1-5 gives the whole variable domain KAGVTQTPRYLIKTRGQQVTLSCSPISGHRSVSWYQQTPGQGLQFLFEYFSETQRNKGNFPGRFSGRQFSNSRSEMNVSTLELGDSALYLCASSFSFGQPQHFGDGTRLSIL.

V and J are TRBV18 and TRBJ1-6; a possible D gene is TRBD1 (6 bases). Trimming removed 0 bases at V and 8 bases at J, with 11 bases between. CDR1 is KGHSH, CDR2 LQKENI, per germline. There are 15 residues in the CDR3. The CDR3 reads CASSPPGAGDSPLHF. CDR3 sequence (DNA): TGTGCCAGCTCACCACCGGGGGCGGGTGATTCACCCCTCCACTTT.

This chain joins TRBV27 and TRBJ1-5, with 8 bases lining up with TRBD1. CDR1 MNHEY and CDR2 SMNVEV come from the germline V gene (reference sequence). J was trimmed by 1 base and V by 5 bases; bases with no gene match: 1. This CDR3 spans 14 amino acids. CDR3 nucleotides: TGTGCCAGCAGTACAGGGGGGAGCAATCAGCCCCAGCATTTT. It translates to CASSTGGSNQPQHF.

The chain combines TRBV14 with TRBJ2-1, with a weak D call TRBD1 (6 bases). Trimming stripped 3 bases from V and 6 bases from J, with 12 bases between. Germline-derived CDR1 and CDR2 are SGHDN and FVKESK. This CDR3 comprises 14 residues. The chain's CDR3 is CASSQGARGNEQFF. CDR3 in DNA: TGTGCCAGCAGCCAGGGCGCCAGGGGCAATGAGCAGTTCTTC.

The gene calls are TRBV5-6 and TRBJ2-1, with TRBD2 matching 14 bases. Germline V gene data show CDR1 as SGHDT and CDR2 as YYEEEE. The CDR3 has 16 residues. The V gene end was trimmed by 5 bases and the J gene end by 4 bases; junction bases not matched to a gene: 5. Written as DNA, the CDR3 is TGTGCCAGCAGTTCTCGACTAGCGGGGGGGTACAATGAGCAGTTCTTC. It specifies CASSSRLAGGYNEQFF.

V and J are TRBV7-9 and TRBJ1-1, with D unresolved. The V end was cut by 5 bases, the J end by 3 bases, with 13 bases between. The CDR3 is 14 residues long. Germline loops: CDR1 SEHNR, CDR2 FQNEAQ (reference sequence). DNA of the CDR3: TGTGCCAGCAGCCATGGAGCCGGGGACACTGAAGCTTTCTTT. This encodes CASSHGAGDTEAFF. The entire variable domain, with the rest obtained from reference TRBV7-9 and TRBJ1-1, is as follows: DTGVSQNPRHKITKRGQNVTFRCDPISEHNRLYWYRQTLGQGPEFLTYFQNEAQLEKSRLLSDRFSAERPKGSFSTLEIQRTEQGDSAMYLCASSHGAGDTEAFFGQGTRLTVV.

The rearrangement links TRBV7-9 to TRBJ1-2; 7 bases are a match to TRBD1. Germline CDR1 is SEHNR and CDR2 is FQNEAQ (reference sequence). This CDR3 is built from 15 residues. After removal of 5 bases from V and 5 bases from J, the junction contained 11 bases not matched to a gene. The CDR3 nucleotides are TGTGCCAGCAGCCTAAGCCGACAGGGAACTTATGGCTACACCTTC. Encoded protein: CASSLSRQGTYGYTF.

The CDR3 region is CASRERSGANVLTF. CDR3 sequence (DNA): TGTGCCAGCAGAGAGCGCTCTGGGGCCAACGTCCTGACTTTC. The chain combines TRBV27 with TRBJ2-6; D not certain. The CDR3 covers 14 residues. CDR1 and CDR2 from the germline V gene are MNHEY and SMNVEV (reference sequence). V shed 6 bases and J shed 0 bases, with 6 bases lying between them.

The genes are TRBV9 and TRBJ2-7; 9 nucleotides align to TRBD2. Germline values: CDR1 SGDLS, CDR2 YYNGEE. CDR3 length: 16 residues. V shed 0 bases and J 4 bases; nucleotides not matched to a gene: 8. The CDR3 loop reads CASSVARTSEFYEQYF. The CDR3 nucleotides read TGTGCCAGCAGCGTAGCAAGGACTAGCGAATTTTACGAGCAGTACTTC. Complete variable domain (other parts from reference TRBV9 and TRBJ2-7): DSGVTQTPKHLITATGQRVTLRCSPRSGDLSVYWYQQSLDQGLQFLIQYYNGEERAKGNILERFSAQQFPDLHSELNLSSLELGDSALYFCASSVARTSEFYEQYFGPGTRLTVT.

This chain links TRBV5-1 with TRBJ2-1; 12 bases align to TRBD1. This CDR3 is 15 amino acids long. Per the germline V gene, CDR1 is SGHRS and CDR2 is YFSETQ. With V trimmed by 1 base and J by 9 bases, 5 bases remained unmatched. The CDR3 region is CASSLRDRGRGEQFF. DNA for the CDR3: TGCGCCAGCAGCTTGCGGGACAGGGGGCGGGGTGAGCAGTTCTTC.